Below, 8 T cell receptor beta chains from the same sample are listed, as sequenced in a study of shared clonotypes between healthy human individuals. Sequenced by immunoSEQ multiplex PCR; TCRdb stores in-frame clones only, minus some. The sample yields over 2 million clones, about nine tenths seen once. Sample: naive CD4+ T cells from PBMCs. Subset described: CD45RA+ positively selected. These receptors all stem from a man in his late teens or twenties in good health. Some clones in this sample may be carry-over from other donors' samples.

The chain employs TRBV6-6 and TRBJ2-2, with D possibly matching TRBD1 (6 bases). From germline, CDR1 is MNHNY and CDR2 SVGAGI (reference sequence). V shed 5 bases and J shed 5 bases, with 15 bases lying between them. This CDR3 has 15 residues. The CDR3 here is CASSTARTVTGELFF. For the CDR3, the DNA is TGTGCCAGCAGTACGGCCCGGACAGTAACCGGGGAGCTGTTTTTT.

This clone has more than one count but fewer than ten. V is TRBV5-1 and J is TRBJ1-3, with D hard to call. This CDR3 has 13 amino acids. V was pared by 3 bases and J by 4 bases, with 8 bases between. Per the germline V gene, CDR1 is SGHRS and CDR2 is YFSETQ. The CDR3 bases are TGCGCCAGCAGCTCCCTATGGGGAAACACCATATATTTT. It codes for CASSSLWGNTIYF. The full variable domain, with the rest looked up from reference TRBV5-1 and TRBJ1-3, is KAGVTQTPRYLIKTRGQQVTLSCSPISGHRSVSWYQQTPGQGLQFLFEYFSETQRNKGNFPGRFSGRQFSNSRSEMNVSTLELGDSALYLCASSSLWGNTIYFGEGSWLTVV.

This chain joins TRBV4-1 and TRBJ2-7; 8 bases map to TRBD2. This CDR3 has 15 residues. After removal of 4 bases from V and 0 bases from J, the junction contained 5 bases not matched to a gene. CDR1 and CDR2 (germline): MGHRA, YSYEKL. In DNA, the CDR3 is TGCGCCAGCAGCCTGACTAGCGCGATCTCCTACGAGCAGTACTTC. Protein product: CASSLTSAISYEQYF.

Here the CDR3 reads CASKYRDRAPYEQYF. CDR3 DNA: TGTGCCAGCAAGTACCGGGACAGGGCCCCCTACGAGCAGTACTTC. The genes are TRBV27 and TRBJ2-7; 9 bases map to TRBD1. Trimming took 7 bases from V and 2 from J; bases not matched to a gene: 9. Germline assignment: CDR1 MNHEY and CDR2 SMNVEV (reference sequence). The CDR3 loop spans 15 amino acids.

The chain has TRBV10-1 and TRBJ2-4; D ambiguous. CDR1 is WNHNN and CDR2 is SYGVQD in the germline V gene (reference sequence). CDR3 length equals 16 residues. V was cut by 4 bases and J by 2 bases, with 15 bases left in between. In DNA form, the CDR3 reads TGCGCCAGCAGTGTAAGCCCGGTTGAGACCAAAAACATTCAGTACTTC. Translated, it gives CASSVSPVETKNIQYF.

The chain employs TRBV7-3 and TRBJ2-1, with 13 bases aligning to TRBD2. Trimming removed 3 bases from V and 10 bases from J; junction bases left unmatched: 6. The CDR3 is 15 amino acids. The germline CDR1 and CDR2 sequences are SGHTA and FQGTGA. Written as DNA, the CDR3 is TGTGCCAGCAGCTTTGGACTAGCGGGAGACGTGGAGCAGTTCTTC. Translated, it gives CASSFGLAGDVEQFF.

Concerning this clone: Other DNA sequences in the sample encode the same CDR3. The chain recombines TRBV19 with TRBJ2-7, with 13 bases that match TRBD2. Per the germline V gene, CDR1 is LNHDA and CDR2 is SQIVND (reference sequence). This CDR3 spans 14 amino acids. V was clipped by 7 bases and J by 3 bases; unmatched bases: 3. CDR3 bases: TGTGCCAGTACCAGGACTAGCGGGAGCTACGAGCAGTACTTC. As protein: CASTRTSGSYEQYF.

Only one count was recorded for this clone. V is TRBV5-4 and J is TRBJ2-5; TRBD1 is a possible D gene (6 bases). The germline CDR1 and CDR2 sequences are SGHNT and YYREEE (reference sequence). This CDR3 has 14 residues. The ends were cut back, 4 bases at V and 5 bases at J, with 15 bases in the middle. The CDR3 nucleotides are TGTGCCAGCAGCCCCGGCGGGCAGGGGGAGACCCAGTACTTC. It yields the protein CASSPGGQGETQYF.